Listed below are T cell receptor beta chains from one sample, sequenced in a study of T cell responses to AZD1222 COVID-19 vaccine. The repertoire was sequenced with immunoSEQ multiplex PCR; TCRdb's copy has only in-frame clones and lacks some. The data show over 130,000 clones, with around 94% seen just once and roughly 1.3% held by the top ten. Here the sequenced sample was peripheral blood, taken on day 0 of AZD1222 vaccination. The receptors were sampled from an adult in good health. The CDR3 runs from the conserved cysteine through the conserved F or W. D genes are given only for firm matches. The size of a clone is reported for some rows only, either as once, few or many, or as a class for expanded clones.

D	V	J	size	CDR3	DNA
TRBD1	TRBV5-4	TRBJ1-3	.	CASSLGGQRSGNTIYF	TGTGCCAGCAGCTTGGGGGGACAGCGCTCTGGAAACACCATATATTTT
.	TRBV7-8	TRBJ1-2	once	CASSEGRNYGYTF	TGTGCCAGCAGCGAGGGACGGAACTATGGCTACACCTTC
TRBD2	TRBV9	TRBJ2-1	.	CASSVVPSGYNEQFF	TGTGCCAGCAGCGTAGTACCTAGCGGCTACAATGAGCAGTTCTTC
.	TRBV5-1	TRBJ2-3	.	CASSLGGTDTQYF	TGCGCCAGCAGCTTGGGAGGCACAGATACGCAGTATTTT
.	TRBV3-1/TRBV3-2	TRBJ1-2	once	CASSQGLGADYGYTF	TGTGCCAGCAGCCAGGGTCTAGGGGCAGACTATGGCTACACCTTC
TRBD2	TRBV4-1	TRBJ2-1	.	CASSQYTSGTGLSYNEQFF	TGCGCCAGCAGCCAATATACTAGCGGGACGGGACTCTCCTACAATGAGCAGTTCTTC
.	TRBV2	TRBJ1-1	.	CASEPYSVAAFF	TGTGCCAGCGAACCTTACTCTGTCGCAGCTTTCTTT
.	TRBV27	TRBJ1-5	.	CASPGSAHQPQHF	TGTGCCAGCCCCGGGTCCGCGCATCAGCCCCAGCATTTT
.	TRBV15	TRBJ2-1	.	CATSNKPGTLFGEQFF	TGTGCCACCAGCAACAAGCCCGGGACACTTTTCGGTGAGCAGTTCTTC
TRBD1	TRBV6-5	TRBJ1-1	.	CASNLRTGGAVEAFF	TGTGCCAGCAATCTCCGGACAGGGGGCGCCGTTGAAGCTTTCTTT
.	TRBV12-3/TRBV12-4	TRBJ1-5	.	CASSDRPGWPQHF	TGTGCCAGCAGCGACCGACCGGGGTGGCCCCAGCATTTT
TRBD1	TRBV28	TRBJ1-5	.	CASSPHTGGNQPQHF	TGTGCCAGCAGTCCCCATACAGGGGGCAATCAGCCCCAGCATTTT
.	TRBV7-2	TRBJ1-4	.	CASSPHPAPNEKLFF	TGTGCCAGCAGCCCCCACCCGGCCCCGAATGAAAAACTGTTTTTT
.	TRBV10-3	TRBJ1-2	once	CASISATNYGYTF	TGTGCCTCAATCTCGGCGACGAACTATGGCTACACCTTC
TRBD1	TRBV6-1	TRBJ1-5	.	CASSALDRGRGQPQHF	TGTGCCAGCAGTGCGCTGGACAGGGGGCGCGGTCAGCCCCAGCATTTT
.	TRBV3-1/TRBV3-2	TRBJ1-1	.	CASSQESFKVNTEAFF	TGTGCCAGCAGCCAAGAGTCATTCAAAGTGAACACTGAAGCTTTCTTT
.	TRBV3-1/TRBV3-2	TRBJ1-2	once	CASSRLGYGYTF	TGTGCCAGCAGTAGATTGGGCTATGGCTACACCTTC
.	TRBV6-2/TRBV6-3	TRBJ2-2	.	CASSSGGETGELFF	TGTGCCAGCAGTTCAGGCGGGGAAACCGGGGAGCTGTTTTTT
.	TRBV5-6	TRBJ1-5	.	CASSLLRGPSNQPQHF	TGTGCCAGCAGCTTGTTACGAGGGCCAAGCAATCAGCCCCAGCATTTT
.	TRBV5-1	TRBJ2-5	.	CASSFHSRLGETQYF	TGCGCCAGCAGCTTCCACAGCCGTTTGGGGGAGACCCAGTACTTC
TRBD1	TRBV18	TRBJ1-2	.	CASSLDRGGYGYTF	TGTGCCAGCTCGCTCGACAGGGGAGGATATGGCTACACCTTC
.	TRBV6-4	TRBJ2-2	.	CASSDSLDTGELFF	TGTGCCAGCAGTGACTCCCTGGACACCGGGGAGCTGTTTTTT
TRBD2	TRBV19	TRBJ2-1	.	CASSTGTSGRYYEQFF	TGTGCCAGTAGTACCGGGACTAGCGGGAGGTACTATGAGCAGTTCTTC
.	TRBV2	TRBJ1-1	.	CATRYGGESAFF	TGTGCCACACGGTATGGAGGGGAGTCGGCTTTCTTT
.	TRBV19	TRBJ1-2	.	CASSISPYGYTF	TGTGCCAGTAGTATTAGCCCCTATGGCTACACCTTC
.	TRBV13	TRBJ1-2	.	CASSLVAGTNYGYTF	TGTGCCAGCAGCTTAGTGGCAGGGACGAACTATGGCTACACCTTC
TRBD1	TRBV3-1/TRBV3-2	TRBJ1-1	.	CASSLPGDSTGGNTEAFF	TGTGCCAGCAGCCTCCCGGGAGATTCGACAGGGGGGAACACTGAAGCTTTCTTT
TRBD2	TRBV7-6	TRBJ2-2	.	CASSSHSGRGTGELFF	TGTGCCAGCAGCTCCCATAGCGGGAGGGGAACCGGGGAGCTGTTTTTT
.	TRBV7-9	TRBJ1-5	.	CASSLTGNQPQHF	TGTGCCAGCAGCTTGACAGGTAATCAGCCCCAGCATTTT
.	TRBV20-1	TRBJ1-2	medium-sized	CSASKLGGGWYGYTF	TGCAGTGCTAGTAAATTGGGCGGGGGATGGTATGGCTACACCTTC
.	TRBV7-9	TRBJ1-2	.	CASSPILWTDHGYTF	TGTGCCAGCAGCCCTATCCTCTGGACCGACCATGGCTACACCTTC
.	TRBV28	TRBJ1-1	.	CASTQGMNTEAFF	TGTGCCAGCACTCAGGGGATGAACACTGAAGCTTTCTTT
.	TRBV11-1	TRBJ2-2	.	CASSSRFPRGELFF	TGTGCCAGCAGCTCTAGGTTCCCCCGTGGGGAGCTGTTTTTT
.	TRBV3-1/TRBV3-2	TRBJ2-5	once	CASSLYTDSAVGETQYF	TGTGCCAGCAGCCTCTATACGGACAGTGCCGTCGGGGAGACCCAGTACTTC
.	TRBV5-1	TRBJ2-1	.	CASRDDYNEQFF	TGCGCCAGTAGGGACGACTACAATGAGCAGTTCTTC
.	TRBV19	TRBJ1-3	.	CASSPELWGSGNTIYF	TGTGCCAGTAGTCCAGAACTCTGGGGCAGCGGAAACACCATATATTTT
TRBD2	TRBV7-3	TRBJ2-3	once	CASSLRQRTSGRERDTQYF	TGTGCCAGCAGCCTCCGTCAGAGGACTAGCGGGAGGGAAAGAGATACGCAGTATTTT
TRBD1	TRBV29-1	TRBJ1-1	.	CSVIIDRAPTEAFF	TGCAGCGTTATAATAGACAGGGCGCCCACTGAAGCTTTCTTT
TRBD1	TRBV6-2/TRBV6-3	TRBJ1-5	once	CASSPTGESQPQHF	TGTGCCAGCAGTCCGACAGGGGAGAGCCAGCCCCAGCATTTT
.	TRBV6-5	TRBJ1-4	.	CASSYSQGLNEKLFF	TGTGCCAGCAGTTACTCTCAGGGTCTAAATGAAAAACTGTTTTTT
.	TRBV3-1/TRBV3-2	TRBJ2-3	.	CASSQNWGDTQYF	TGTGCCAGCAGCCAAAACTGGGGGGATACGCAGTATTTT
.	TRBV2	TRBJ1-6	.	CASSVHRVESPLHF	TGTGCCAGCAGTGTGCACAGGGTGGAATCACCCCTCCACTTT
.	TRBV6-1	TRBJ2-3	.	CASSEWGQVDTQYF	TGTGCCAGCAGTGAATGGGGGCAGGTAGATACGCAGTATTTT
TRBD1	TRBV7-9	TRBJ1-2	.	CASSLPRQGVSYGYTF	TGTGCCAGCAGCTTACCGCGACAGGGGGTAAGCTATGGCTACACCTTC
.	TRBV6-4	TRBJ1-2	.	CASSAHFSHGYTF	TGTGCCAGCAGTGCGCATTTCTCCCATGGCTACACCTTC
.	TRBV7-9	TRBJ1-5	.	CASSRLDTNQPQHF	TGTGCCAGCAGCCGACTCGACACCAATCAGCCCCAGCATTTT
.	TRBV5-1	TRBJ1-4	.	CASSSQGHNEKLFF	TGCGCCAGCAGCTCCCAGGGACATAACGAAAAACTGTTTTTT
.	TRBV12-5	TRBJ1-1	once	CASGLTPYIARNTEAFF	TGTGCTAGTGGTTTGACCCCCTATATAGCTAGGAACACTGAAGCTTTCTTT
TRBD1	TRBV4-2	TRBJ2-1	.	CASSQEGQQGYNEQFF	TGTGCCAGCAGCCAAGAAGGGCAACAGGGGTACAATGAGCAGTTCTTC
TRBD2	TRBV19	TRBJ2-3	.	CASKRKRGGTDTQYF	TGTGCCAGTAAGAGGAAGCGGGGCGGCACAGATACGCAGTATTTT
TRBD1	TRBV12-3/TRBV12-4	TRBJ1-1	.	CASNQGERTEAFF	TGTGCCAGCAACCAGGGGGAGCGGACTGAAGCTTTCTTT
.	TRBV6-5	TRBJ2-5	.	CASSYGSVQETQYF	TGTGCCAGCAGTTACGGGTCGGTCCAAGAGACCCAGTACTTC
.	TRBV6-1	TRBJ1-5	.	CASSETLHQPQHF	TGTGCCAGCAGTGAAACCCTTCATCAGCCCCAGCATTTT
.	TRBV28	TRBJ1-2	.	CAGGAAYGYTF	TGTGCCGGAGGCGCAGCCTATGGCTACACCTTC
.	TRBV27	TRBJ1-1	few	CASSLLGGSDTEAFF	TGTGCCAGCAGTTTACTCGGGGGTAGTGACACTGAAGCTTTCTTT